The 25 T cell receptor beta chains reported below all come from one sample, sequenced in a study of blood T cells in healthy people across ages. It was with a sample-barcoded 5' primer and a J-beta primer mix that a second PCR of roughly 7 to 12 cycles was run. MiXCR, run by TCRdb on the 5' RACE reads, gives a single entry per CDR3 protein. Of under 950,000 distinct CDR3 sequences detected, about a fifth appear once; the ten largest clones hold around a fifth. The sample consisted of blood. All receptors derive from a man between 65 and 85 years old in good health.

This chain uses TRBV28 with TRBJ2-1; a possible D gene is TRBD2 (7 bases). V gave up 8 bases and J gave up 6 bases, with 14 bases separating them. The CDR3 contains 13 residues. Germline lookup yields CDR1 MDHEN and CDR2 SYDVKM. The CDR3 coding sequence is TGTGCCAGCTCGGGGGGCCGCATCAATGAGCAGTTCTTC. The encoded protein is CASSGGRINEQFF.

This clonotype appeared a few times. This rearrangement joins TRBV3-1 to TRBJ1-1; 8 bases agree with TRBD1. CDR1 and CDR2 from the germline V gene are LGHDT and YNNKEL (reference sequence). The CDR3 is 16 amino acids. Trimming removed 5 bases from V and 1 base from J; junction bases left unmatched: 9. The CDR3 is CASSSRTGSSNTEAFF. The CDR3 nucleotides are TGTGCCAGCAGCTCTCGGACAGGGTCATCGAACACTGAAGCTTTCTTT.

This clonotype was observed a handful of times. The chain uses TRBV12-3 or TRBV12-4 and TRBJ2-3; 10 nucleotides align to TRBD1. The CDR3 runs 17 residues. Unmatched junction bases numbered 9, after V lost 3 bases and J lost 3 bases. CDR3 sequence: CASSFSPDRGRTDTQYF. The CDR3 DNA is TGTGCCAGCAGTTTCAGCCCAGACAGGGGGCGGACAGATACGCAGTATTTT.

V is TRBV3-1 and J is TRBJ2-5; D gene ambiguous. Germline loops: CDR1 LGHDT, CDR2 YNNKEL (reference sequence). The CDR3 covers 11 residues. Deletions cut 1 base from V and 11 bases from J, with 8 bases between. The CDR3 region is CASSQGTVQYF. CDR3 in DNA: TGTGCCAGCAGCCAAGGAACGGTGCAGTACTTC.

This clonotype was seen more than once but under ten times. The CDR3 nucleotides read TGCAGTGCCCCGGGACTAGCGGGAGATAATGAGCAGTTCTTC. It codes for CSAPGLAGDNEQFF. V is TRBV20-1 and J is TRBJ2-1; 14 positions agree with TRBD2. Trimming at V came to 6 bases and at J to 7 bases, leaving 5 bases not matched to a gene. The CDR3 sequence is 14 residues long. Germline V gene data show CDR1 as DFQATT and CDR2 as SNEGSKA (reference sequence).

In this sample, this clonotype turned up a few times. The chain couples TRBV3-1 to TRBJ1-1, with D hard to call. Germline CDR1 is LGHDT and CDR2 is YNNKEL (reference sequence). Trimming left V 0 bases short and J 1 base short, with 15 bases between. The CDR3 loop spans 17 amino acids. The CDR3 is CASSQDPGWGWNTEAFF. CDR3 sequence (DNA): TGTGCCAGCAGCCAAGACCCCGGATGGGGTTGGAACACTGAAGCTTTCTTT.

This clonotype showed up just a few times. This chain joins TRBV20-1 and TRBJ2-1; D is undetermined. There are 16 residues in the CDR3. V was clipped by 6 bases and J by 1 base, with 19 bases between them. CDR1 is DFQATT and CDR2 is SNEGSKA in the germline V gene (reference sequence). CDR3 region: CSASTNPGLSYNEQFF. Written as DNA, the CDR3 is TGCAGTGCCTCTACTAACCCAGGCCTATCCTACAATGAGCAGTTCTTC.

The V and J genes are TRBV20-1 and TRBJ1-2; no firm D call. This CDR3 contains 14 residues. CDR1 DFQATT and CDR2 SNEGSKA come from the germline V gene (reference sequence). Trimming took off 0 bases at V and 5 bases at J, with 13 bases between the two ends. The CDR3 region is CSARDPGSPYGYTF. Written as DNA, the CDR3 is TGCAGTGCTAGAGATCCCGGGTCCCCATATGGCTACACCTTC.

This clonotype was picked up many times. This CDR3 reads CSASWGDTQYF. The CDR3 DNA is TGCAGTGCTAGTTGGGGAGATACGCAGTATTTT. The J gene is TRBJ2-3, the V gene TRBV20-1, with D hard to call. The germline V gene encodes CDR1 DFQATT and CDR2 SNEGSKA (reference sequence). This CDR3 has 11 amino acids. Between the trimmed V and J ends, which lost 3 bases and 5 bases, there was a span of 6 bases.

V and J are TRBV6-2 or TRBV6-3 and TRBJ1-5; TRBD1 is a possible D gene (6 bases). From germline, CDR1 is MNHEY and CDR2 SVGEGT. With 6 bases removed from V and 3 bases from J, the gap between germline ends came to 18 bases. The CDR3 has 16 amino acids. The CDR3: CASRGTGTQYNQPQHF. The CDR3 DNA sequence: TGTGCCAGCAGGGGTACCGGGACACAATACAATCAGCCCCAGCATTTT.

CDR3: CASSLGTQQTYGYTF. CDR3 DNA: TGCGCCAGCAGCTTGGGGACTCAACAGACCTATGGCTACACCTTC. The rearrangement uses TRBV5-1 and TRBJ1-2; D unclear. In germline, CDR1 is SGHRS, CDR2 YFSETQ. V dropped 0 bases and J dropped 4 bases, with 13 bases sitting between them. The CDR3 loop spans 15 amino acids.

This clonotype has just a few counts. V is TRBV30 and J is TRBJ1-2; D gene uncertain. This CDR3 has 14 residues. Germline CDR1 is GTSNPN and CDR2 is SVGIG (reference sequence). In DNA form, the CDR3 reads TGTGCTTTTGGATCTACAGTGATTTTCGGTGGCTACACCTTC. Protein sequence: CAFGSTVIFGGYTF.

The chain joins TRBV28 to TRBJ1-1; tentative D call: TRBD1 (6 bases). V was trimmed by 7 bases and J by 4 bases, leaving 10 bases between them. Per the germline V gene, CDR1 is MDHEN and CDR2 is SYDVKM. The CDR3 extends over 12 amino acids. The CDR3 sequence is CASIRGTTEAFF. In DNA, the CDR3 is TGTGCCAGCATTAGGGGGACCACTGAAGCTTTCTTT.

This clonotype was counted many times. One end of the junction is discordant with germline, which a read error may explain. The rearrangement joins TRBV11-2 to TRBJ2-5; 8 bases agree with TRBD1. Germline V gene sequence: CDR1 SGHAT, CDR2 FQNNGV. This CDR3 has 11 amino acids. The CDR3 reads CASSLVQGVFF. DNA for the CDR3: TGTGCCAGCAGCTTAGTACAGGGGGTGTTCTTC.

V is TRBV5-1 and J is TRBJ2-1; 7 bases fit TRBD2. The CDR3 spans 15 residues. Germline assignment: CDR1 SGHRS and CDR2 YFSETQ. The junction had 5 bases not matched to a gene; V was cut back by 1 base and J by 4 bases. CDR3 loop: CASSLLGLPYNEQFF. CDR3 DNA sequence: TGCGCCAGCAGCTTGCTGGGACTACCATACAATGAGCAGTTCTTC.

This clonotype was seen a handful of times. The chain has TRBV5-5 and TRBJ2-5; 7 bases align to TRBD2. The J call may be wrong; the DNA end is better matched by TRBJ2-7. This CDR3 region has 16 residues. Germline CDR1 SGHKS, CDR2 YYEKEE (reference sequence). CDR3 coding DNA: TGTGCCAGCAGCTTGAAATTCACTAGCGTTTCCTACGAGCAGTACGTC. Its protein is CASSLKFTSVSYEQYV.

There are many counts of this clonotype. V gene TRBV5-6 combines with J gene TRBJ1-2; no clear D. Germline lookup yields CDR1 SGHDT and CDR2 YYEEEE. With 6 bases removed from V and 2 bases from J, the gap between germline ends came to 17 bases. The CDR3 totals 15 residues. The CDR3 nucleotides read TGTGCCAGCATCGAAACGAACGGCAGGAACTATGGCTACACCTTC. It translates to CASIETNGRNYGYTF.

This clonotype turned up a few times. As DNA, the CDR3 is TGCAGTGCTAGAAGGCCAGGACATAATTCACCCCTCCACTTT. It specifies CSARRPGHNSPLHF. The V gene is TRBV20-1, the J gene TRBJ1-6; no definite D call. In germline, CDR1 is DFQATT, CDR2 SNEGSKA (reference sequence). V was clipped by 2 bases and J by 5 bases, with 10 bases between them. The CDR3 has 14 residues.

This clonotype was picked up a small number of times. The chain carries TRBV12-3 or TRBV12-4 and TRBJ2-1, with 12 bases aligning to TRBD2. The CDR3 extends over 16 amino acids. Unmatched junction bases numbered 4, after V lost 6 bases and J lost 1 base. The CDR3 DNA follows: TGTGCCAGCAGGCTGACTAGCGGGGGTTCCTACAATGAGCAGTTCTTC. It is translated as CASRLTSGGSYNEQFF.

This chain links TRBV3-1 with TRBJ1-1, with TRBD1 identical over 7 bases. CDR3 length equals 15 residues. CDR1 LGHDT and CDR2 YNNKEL come from the germline V gene (reference sequence). V shed 6 bases, J shed 1 base, and the junction held 8 bases outside the gene matches. The CDR3 region has the DNA TGTGCCAGCAGAGACGAGACAGGGAGGAACACTGAAGCTTTCTTT. Amino acids: CASRDETGRNTEAFF.

V is TRBV11-3 and J is TRBJ2-1, with TRBD2 identical over 8 bases. CDR1 SGHNT and CDR2 YENEEA come from the germline V gene. The CDR3 is 15 residues long. Trimming removed 0 bases from V and 8 bases from J; junction bases left unmatched: 6. The CDR3 spells CASSLEARGVDEQFF. The CDR3 DNA is TGTGCCAGCAGCTTAGAGGCGCGGGGGGTGGATGAGCAGTTCTTC.

This chain links TRBV12-3 or TRBV12-4 with TRBJ1-5; D is ambiguous. V was trimmed by 2 bases and J by 6 bases, leaving 11 bases between them. The CDR3 has 14 amino acids. The CDR3 is CASSLSNRLQPQHF. CDR3 DNA sequence: TGTGCCAGCAGTTTATCGAACAGACTTCAGCCCCAGCATTTT.

CDR3 nucleotides: TGCGCCAGCAGCCGACCTGAGCGGGGCTCCTACAATGAGCAGTTCTTC. Residues: CASSRPERGSYNEQFF. V usage is TRBV4-1 and J usage is TRBJ2-1, with TRBD2 matching 7 bases. J was trimmed by 0 bases and V by 4 bases; bases with no gene match: 6. CDR3 length equals 16 residues. Germline-derived CDR1 and CDR2 are MGHRA and YSYEKL.

This clonotype has more than one count but fewer than ten. This chain links TRBV11-1 with TRBJ2-5; D may correspond to TRBD1 or TRBD2 (5 bases each). Germline CDR1 is SGHAT and CDR2 is FQDESV (reference sequence). The CDR3 runs 13 residues. V gave up 5 bases and J gave up 9 bases, with 16 bases separating them. Here the CDR3 DNA reads TGTGCCAGCAGCCACGGGACCGAGGCGTCCCAGTACTTC. It encodes CASSHGTEASQYF.

The V call is TRBV11-2, the J call TRBJ2-7; no reliable D call. The CDR3 runs to 12 residues. V was trimmed by 11 bases and J by 0 bases, leaving 11 bases between them. Looked up from germline, CDR1 is SGHAT and CDR2 is FQNNGV. The CDR3 region is CAPKGLSYEQYF. CDR3 bases: TGTGCCCCAAAGGGCCTCTCCTACGAGCAGTACTTC.